This T cell receptor beta chain comes out of a study of blood T cell repertoires in COVID-19. Study as a whole: Both acute and convalescent COVID-19 samples were obtained from the United States, Italy and Spain. T cells, B-cell-depleted T cells, or PBMCs provided the cDNA or gDNA that served as material.

Per the original methods: Amplification from reference gene primers served as the basis for estimated nucleated cell counts. Only in-frame clones appear in the TCRdb table, and some are missing; sequencing was by immunoSEQ multiplex PCR. The V and J calls and clone size come from that table; D and trimming were worked out from the DNA. Of tens of thousands of clones in the sample, roughly 87% were seen once. Germline CDR1 LNHNV, CDR2 YYDKDF (reference sequence). The CDR3 totals 15 residues. Trimming cost V 1 base and J 10 bases; bases outside gene matches: 3. The genes are TRBV15 and TRBJ2-1, with 14 positions matching TRBD2. The receptor's source is a human donor in a cohort sampled during active COVID-19. Sequenced material: peripheral blood. CDR3 region: CATSRGLAGGQEQFF. The CDR3 DNA sequence: TGTGCCACCAGCAGAGGACTAGCGGGAGGGCAGGAGCAGTTCTTC.